One sample yielded the 6 T cell receptor beta chains listed below, sequenced in a study of cytomegalovirus exposure and HLA in healthy donors. The primer mix had 60 Vbeta and 13 Jbeta primers. Profiled with immunoSEQ multiplex PCR; TCRdb holds only in-frame clones, not every one. The table has 150,000 to 200,000 clones, about 80% seen once. Sequencing was carried out using PBMCs. The receptors come from a man aged 35 to 55 in good health and CMV-seropositive.

V and J are TRBV6-5 and TRBJ2-5, with D possibly TRBD1 on 5 matching bases. The J call could be wrong; TRBJ2-7 is a better fit for the DNA end. The V gene's germline CDR1 is MNHEY and CDR2 SVGAGI. The CDR3 has 13 residues. CDR3 protein: CASRRQSSYEQYF. The CDR3 nucleotides read TGTGCCAGCAGGCGACAGAGCTCCTACGAGCAGTACTTC.

V usage is TRBV7-9 and J usage is TRBJ2-3, with TRBD2 identical over 7 bases. CDR3 size: 15 residues. The germline CDR1 and CDR2 sequences are SEHNR and FQNEAQ (reference sequence). The V segment lost 5 bases and the J segment 4 bases; nucleotides outside the gene matches: 9. The CDR3 DNA reads as TGTGCCAGCAGCCTATTTACTAGCGCACCAGATACGCAGTATTTT. This encodes CASSLFTSAPDTQYF.

To note about this clone: The sample has other DNA sequences that encode this CDR3 too. The chain carries TRBV6-5 and TRBJ2-3, with 8 nucleotides matching TRBD2. V trimming: 4 bases; J trimming: 3 bases; junction bases outside the gene matches: 3. The length of the CDR3 is 14 residues. Germline V gene data show CDR1 as MNHEY and CDR2 as SVGAGI. The CDR3: CASSSGLGTDTQYF. CDR3 DNA: TGTGCCAGCAGTTCGGGACTAGGTACAGATACGCAGTATTTT.

In its sample, this clone was seen a few times. The V call is TRBV20-1, the J call TRBJ2-5; D is uncertain. With 1 base removed from V and 7 bases from J, the gap between germline ends came to 7 bases. Germline assignment: CDR1 DFQATT and CDR2 SNEGSKA (reference sequence). The length of the CDR3 is 11 residues. Here the CDR3 DNA reads TGCAGTGCTAGAGGGCAGGTGACCCAGTACTTC. Protein: CSARGQVTQYF.

The CDR3 DNA sequence: TGTGCCAGCAGCCCGGGACTAGCGAGCTCCTACAATGAGCAGTTCTTC. This translates into CASSPGLASSYNEQFF. V is TRBV5-4 and J is TRBJ2-1, with TRBD2 matching 10 bases. The V and J ends lost 4 bases and 0 bases, in that order; junction bases with no gene match: 4. CDR3 length: 16 residues. Germline CDR1 is SGHNT and CDR2 is YYREEE (reference sequence).

The chain combines TRBV13 with TRBJ2-1; 11 positions agree with TRBD2. Germline V gene data show CDR1 as PRHDT and CDR2 as FYEKMQ (reference sequence). The CDR3 spans 17 residues. J gave up 3 bases and V 4 bases, and 8 bases lay outside the gene matches. The CDR3 sequence is CASSSPLAGGNYNEQFF. CDR3 bases: TGTGCCAGCAGCTCCCCTTTAGCGGGGGGGAACTACAATGAGCAGTTCTTC.